The following is a TCR beta chain sequence with its context. Its antigen target is currently unknown. Per-base qualities were not stored, and no clone one base away is much larger. This sample's time point label indicates: new active TB diagnosis, blood taken before or within 7 days of starting treatment. Active tuberculosis patients were HIV-seronegative South African adults aged 18 years or older with a new diagnosis. Active tuberculosis was confirmed by positive sputum smear microscopy and/or positive M. tuberculosis culture. Immunosequencing of unsorted cryopreserved PBMC covered, on average, approximately 100,000 T cells per clinical donor. These data originate in a study of T cells in tuberculosis (dated 2018 in TCRdb). In terms of the full investigation: The study combined CD1B tetramers and high-throughput TCR immunosequencing to characterize T cells specific for the mycobacterial lipid antigen glucose monomycolate (GMM). PBMC from patients with active tuberculosis were archived either before the start of standard anti-tuberculosis treatment or within 7 days of starting that treatment. In a South African clinical cohort, IGRA-negative adolescents, IGRA-positive adolescents with latent tuberculosis and adults with active tuberculosis were compared, with roughly 9 people in each group. The paper's findings and limits, for the study overall: Which clinical samples got chosen depended on the availability of cryopreserved specimens, and the active tuberculosis cases were adults, whereas the controls were adolescents. Smaller mean NN-distances to GMM-specific TCRs were observed in active tuberculosis TCR-alpha repertoires than in IGRA-negative controls, suggesting clonal expansion of GMM-specific TCRs. Shorter CDR3-alpha lengths in active tuberculosis patients partly drove the smaller NN-distances, and the TCR-beta difference was not statistically significant. An accuracy of around 88% (AUROC 0.90) was reached by a classifier using the diverse GMM-specific repertoire, compared with around 70% accuracy when GEM motif frequencies were used.

Counted from cysteine to phenylalanine, this CDR3 has 14 amino acids. The only DNA kept is the CDR3, 42 bases in frame from the first base. Trimming at the junction amounts to 1 base on V and 1 base on J, and the germline ends lie 7 bases apart. Based on the germline V gene, the CDR1 and CDR2 sequences are MNHNS and SASEGT. The immunoSEQ multiplex PCR assay was used to generate TCR libraries, with TCR-beta and/or TCR-alpha/delta assays applied to each sample. Amplified TCR libraries were sequenced on the Illumina high-throughput platform. The source study handled its data this way. Clustering and dimensionality reduction relied on pairwise TCRdist distances among GMM-specific receptors from T cells that were either sorted ex vivo or expanded in vitro. Each clinical repertoire was scored by mean NN-distance, the average TCRdist to the nearest 10% of tetramer-positive reference sequences. To compute GEM TCR motif frequency, the fraction of unique TCRs matching known GEM sequences by V/J usage and CDR3 length was calculated. Linear discriminant analysis with leave-one-out cross-validation, implemented in scikit-learn, was used to classify active tuberculosis. In TCRdb, the immuneACCESS table is reduced to in-frame sequences with V and J assigned. These tables do not hold every clone; where another copy was compared, an unresolved V gene accounts for under half, and the others remain unexplained. The DNA gave D and trimming, while V, J and clone size come from that table. The sample contains 25,000 to 35,000 clones, around 88% of them found a single time. The top ten hold roughly 5.2% of the sample.

The sequence links TRBV6-1 to TRBJ1-1; a confident D gene designation cannot be given. This receptor was taken from an adult with tuberculosis. Here the sequenced sample was PBMCs, taken at tuberculosis diagnosis. For the CDR3, the sequence is CASSEVLENTEAFF. The DNA reads TGTGCCAGCAGTGAAGTTTTAGAGAACACTGAAGCTTTCTTT.